The sequence of this T cell receptor beta chain was determined in a study of blood T cell repertoires in COVID-19. The germline V and J ends were trimmed by 6 bases and 4 bases, with 15 bases remaining between them. CDR1 LNHDA and CDR2 SQIVND come from the germline V gene (reference sequence). The CDR3 spans 14 residues. Under the authors' procedure: Amplified reference gene primers provided the basis for estimating nucleated cell counts. Sequencing used immunoSEQ multiplex PCR; TCRdb keeps in-frame clones, though not all of them. V, J and clone size reflect that table, while D and trimming were determined from the DNA. The repertoire has roughly 46,000 clones, roughly 88% of them found once; the top ten carry about 12%.

The genes are TRBV19 and TRBJ1-1; D is ambiguous. The clonotype was recovered from a human donor with active COVID-19. The donor label of this sample is uncertain. Specimen: peripheral blood. The CDR3 loop reads CASRSTSQSTEAFF. The CDR3 DNA sequence: TGTGCCAGTAGATCTACTAGCCAAAGCACTGAAGCTTTCTTT.